Described below is a single T cell receptor beta chain sequence and its context. Its antigen is as yet unknown. The sample belongs to a study of blood T cells in healthy people across ages. Alongside a J-beta primer mix, a sample-barcoded 5' primer served in a second PCR lasting 7 to 11 cycles. TCRdb recomputed calls from the 5' RACE reads with MiXCR, one row per CDR3 protein. This sample has 1,800,000 or so distinct CDR3 sequences, with roughly two fifths found just once. Isolation per sample recovered at least 6 million PBMCs. Points from the study as a whole: A greater number of naive CD4+ cells and higher diversity distinguished long-lived donors from aged donors. Per million T cells, the diversity of TCR beta decreased roughly linearly as age advanced.

The specimen was blood. This clonotype was obtained from a human donor in good health.

The CDR3 loop reads CASKFRGLEAFF. The CDR3 region has the DNA TGTGCCAGCAAATTTAGGGGATTGGAAGCTTTCTTT. V is TRBV7-2 and J is TRBJ1-1; a weak D match, TRBD1 (5 bases). Germline V gene sequence: CDR1 SGHTA, CDR2 FQGNSA. This CDR3 is built from 12 residues. The V end was cut by 7 bases, the J end by 8 bases, with 14 bases between.